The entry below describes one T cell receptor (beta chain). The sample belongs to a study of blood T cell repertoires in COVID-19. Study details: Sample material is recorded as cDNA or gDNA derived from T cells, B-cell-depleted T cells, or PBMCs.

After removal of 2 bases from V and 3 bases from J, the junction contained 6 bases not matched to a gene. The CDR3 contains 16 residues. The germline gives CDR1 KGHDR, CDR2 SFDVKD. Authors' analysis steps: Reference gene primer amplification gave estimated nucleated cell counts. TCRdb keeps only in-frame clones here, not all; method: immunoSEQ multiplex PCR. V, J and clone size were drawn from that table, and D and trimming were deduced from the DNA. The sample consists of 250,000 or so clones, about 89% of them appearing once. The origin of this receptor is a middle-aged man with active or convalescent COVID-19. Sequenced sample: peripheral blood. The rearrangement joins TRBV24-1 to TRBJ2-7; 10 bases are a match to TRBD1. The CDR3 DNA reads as TGTGCCACCAGTGATTCAGCCGGGACAGGGGTCTACGAGCAGTACTTC. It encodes CATSDSAGTGVYEQYF.